This T cell receptor (beta chain) was observed in a study of shared clonotypes between healthy human individuals. Remarks on this clone: Its antigen is not known. Other DNA sequences of this sample code for an identical CDR3.

The DNA input per sorted-subset replicate PCR was about 0.2 ug, corresponding to tens of thousands of T cell genomes. Study processing details: ImmunoSEQ supplied junction-only sequences lacking quality scores, so filtering was different. Data came from immunoSEQ multiplex PCR; TCRdb stores just in-frame clones and leaves some out. That table supplies the V and J calls and clone size; D and trimming were determined from the DNA. The repertoire includes 2 million or so clones, 90% to 95% of them detected once, and more than 0.1% sits in the top ten. Study outcomes and limitations: Researchers found naive subsets generally carried larger estimated richness than memory subsets.

Division of CD4+ cells produced a CD45RA+ naive subset and a CD45RA-negative memory subset. V was pared by 1 base and J by 3 bases, with 4 bases between. CDR1 GTSNPN and CDR2 SVGIG come from the germline V gene (reference sequence). The CDR3 has 12 residues. This TCR derives from a man between 18 and 35 years old in good health. Sequenced sample: naive CD4+ T cells sorted from blood. Specified subset: CD45RA+ positively selected. The chain has TRBV30 and TRBJ1-3; D is undetermined. The DNA of the CDR3 is TGTGCCTGGAGTGCTAGTGGAAACACCATATATTTT. It is translated as CAWSASGNTIYF.